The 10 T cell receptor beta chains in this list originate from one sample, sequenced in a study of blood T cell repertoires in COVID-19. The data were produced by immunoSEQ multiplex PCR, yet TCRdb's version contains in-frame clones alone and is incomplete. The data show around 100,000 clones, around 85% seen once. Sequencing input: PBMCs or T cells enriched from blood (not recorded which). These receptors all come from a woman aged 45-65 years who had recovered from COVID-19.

CDR3 coding DNA: TGTGCCAGCAGTTTAAGTAGCGGGGGGTACCAAGAGACCCAGTACTTC. Translating it yields CASSLSSGGYQETQYF. The chain employs TRBV6-5 and TRBJ2-5; 10 bases agree with TRBD2. V dropped 4 bases and J dropped 0; count of bases not matched to a gene: 5. The CDR3 is made up of 16 amino acids. The germline V gene has CDR1 MNHEY and CDR2 SVGAGI.

The CDR3 protein is CATVVQGNSQPQHF. CDR3 DNA sequence: TGTGCCACCGTAGTCCAGGGAAACAGTCAGCCCCAGCATTTT. V usage is TRBV28 and J usage is TRBJ1-5; possible D gene TRBD1, 5 bases. Trimming stripped 10 bases from V and 6 bases from J, with 19 bases between. This CDR3 spans 14 amino acids. From germline, CDR1 is MDHEN and CDR2 SYDVKM.

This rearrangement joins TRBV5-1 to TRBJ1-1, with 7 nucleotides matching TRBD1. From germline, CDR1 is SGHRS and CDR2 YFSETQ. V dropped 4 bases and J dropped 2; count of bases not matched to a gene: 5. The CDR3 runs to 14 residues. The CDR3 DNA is TGCGCCAGCAGCAGGGGGCCCTCCAACACTGAAGCTTTCTTT. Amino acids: CASSRGPSNTEAFF.

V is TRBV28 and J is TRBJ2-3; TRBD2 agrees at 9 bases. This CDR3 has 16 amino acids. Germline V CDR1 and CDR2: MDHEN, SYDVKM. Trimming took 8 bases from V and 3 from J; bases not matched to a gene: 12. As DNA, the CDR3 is TGTGCCAGCCCCCCCGATTGGCGGGGGGGGACAGATACGCAGTATTTT. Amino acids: CASPPDWRGGTDTQYF.

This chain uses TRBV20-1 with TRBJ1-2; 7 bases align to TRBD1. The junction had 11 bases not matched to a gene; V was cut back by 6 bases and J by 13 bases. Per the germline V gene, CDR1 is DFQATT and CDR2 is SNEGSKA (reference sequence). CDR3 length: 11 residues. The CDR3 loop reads CSASTGLVVTF. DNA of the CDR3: TGCAGTGCATCGACAGGGTTGGTCGTCACCTTC.

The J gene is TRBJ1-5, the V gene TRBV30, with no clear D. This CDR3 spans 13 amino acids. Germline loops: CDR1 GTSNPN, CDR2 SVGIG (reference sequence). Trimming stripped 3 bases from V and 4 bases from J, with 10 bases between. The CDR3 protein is CAWSVERNQPQHF. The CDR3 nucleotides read TGTGCCTGGAGCGTGGAGCGAAATCAGCCCCAGCATTTT.

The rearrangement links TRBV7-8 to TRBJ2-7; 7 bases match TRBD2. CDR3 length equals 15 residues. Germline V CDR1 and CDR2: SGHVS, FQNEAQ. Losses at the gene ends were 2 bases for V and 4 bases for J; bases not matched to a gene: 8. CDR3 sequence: CASSLPSGSEYEQYF. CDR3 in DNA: TGTGCCAGCAGCTTACCTAGCGGATCGGAGTACGAGCAGTACTTC.

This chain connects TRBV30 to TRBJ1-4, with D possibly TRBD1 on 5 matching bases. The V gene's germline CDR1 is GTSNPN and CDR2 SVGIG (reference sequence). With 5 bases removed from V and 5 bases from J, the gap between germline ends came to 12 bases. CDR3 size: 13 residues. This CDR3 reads CAWSGGRNEKLFF. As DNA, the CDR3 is TGTGCCTGGTCCGGGGGACGAAATGAAAAACTGTTTTTT.

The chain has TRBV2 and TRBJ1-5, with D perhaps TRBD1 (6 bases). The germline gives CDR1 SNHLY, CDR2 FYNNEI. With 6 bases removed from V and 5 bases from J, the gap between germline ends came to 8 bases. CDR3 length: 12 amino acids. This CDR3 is CASRPGDQPQHF. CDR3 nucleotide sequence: TGTGCCAGCAGGCCAGGGGATCAGCCCCAGCATTTT.

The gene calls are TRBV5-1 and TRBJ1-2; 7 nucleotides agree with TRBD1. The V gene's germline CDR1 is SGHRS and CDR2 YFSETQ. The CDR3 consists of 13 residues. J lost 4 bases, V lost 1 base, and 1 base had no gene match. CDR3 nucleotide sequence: TGCGCCAGCAGCTTGTCAGGGGGCTATGGCTACACCTTC. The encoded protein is CASSLSGGYGYTF.